This is a list of T cell receptor beta chains from one sample in a study of blood T cell repertoires in COVID-19. The assay was immunoSEQ multiplex PCR, and TCRdb's table has in-frame clones only and misses some. Altogether about 190,000 clones are present, around 79% being singletons, with the ten largest covering roughly 12%. Sequenced: peripheral blood. These receptors were collected from a man aged 50 to 59 who had recovered from COVID-19. CDR3s include the opening cysteine and the closing phenylalanine or tryptophan. D genes are given only for firm matches. The listing skips clone size in some rows; elsewhere it reads once, few, many or a size class.

clone size: NA
D gene: TRBD1
J gene: TRBJ2-1
V gene: TRBV6-5
CDR3 protein: CASSNRDRGLNEQFF
CDR3 DNA: TGTGCCAGCAGCAACCGGGACAGGGGACTTAATGAGCAGTTCTTC

clone size: NA
D gene: TRBD2
J gene: TRBJ2-7
V gene: TRBV7-8
CDR3 protein: CASSLPPGGTYEQYF
CDR3 DNA: TGTGCCAGCAGCCTCCCTCCGGGAGGCACCTACGAGCAGTACTTC

clone size: NA
D gene: TRBD1
J gene: TRBJ2-7
V gene: TRBV29-1
CDR3 protein: CSVVVTGQGRLDF
CDR3 DNA: TGCAGCGTTGTCGTTACGGGACAGGGTAGATTGGACTTC

clone size: NA
D gene: NA
J gene: TRBJ2-1
V gene: TRBV11-3
CDR3 protein: CASSLWSGGTHNEQFF
CDR3 DNA: TGTGCCAGCAGCTTATGGTCTGGCGGGACCCACAATGAGCAGTTCTTC

clone size: NA
D gene: NA
J gene: TRBJ2-7
V gene: TRBV24-1
CDR3 protein: CATEYPYEQYF
CDR3 DNA: TGTGCCACCGAGTACCCCTACGAGCAGTACTTC

clone size: NA
D gene: TRBD1
J gene: TRBJ1-6
V gene: TRBV19
CDR3 protein: CASSEGARLNSPLHF
CDR3 DNA: TGTGCCAGTAGTGAGGGGGCGAGACTTAATTCACCCCTCCACTTT

clone size: NA
D gene: TRBD1
J gene: TRBJ1-5
V gene: TRBV30
CDR3 protein: CAWSLASRDRGQPQHF
CDR3 DNA: TGTGCCTGGAGTCTCGCCTCCCGGGACAGGGGGCAGCCCCAGCATTTT

clone size: NA
D gene: NA
J gene: TRBJ1-5
V gene: TRBV5-1
CDR3 protein: CASSLVGGDQPQHF
CDR3 DNA: TGCGCCAGCAGCTTGGTGGGGGGGGATCAGCCCCAGCATTTT

clone size: NA
D gene: NA
J gene: TRBJ2-7
V gene: TRBV21-1
CDR3 protein: CASSKEWTGNYEQYF
CDR3 DNA: TGTGCCAGCAGCAAAGAATGGACAGGAAACTACGAGCAGTACTTC

clone size: once
D gene: NA
J gene: TRBJ2-7
V gene: TRBV27
CDR3 protein: CASSNSHSYEQYF
CDR3 DNA: TGTGCCAGCAGCAACTCTCACTCCTACGAGCAGTACTTC

clone size: NA
D gene: NA
J gene: TRBJ2-1
V gene: TRBV12-3/TRBV12-4
CDR3 protein: CASSFTGEQFF
CDR3 DNA: TGTGCCAGCAGTTTTACGGGTGAGCAGTTCTTC

clone size: NA
D gene: NA
J gene: TRBJ1-2
V gene: TRBV6-6
CDR3 protein: CASRSSTGYYGYTF
CDR3 DNA: TGTGCCAGCAGATCATCGACAGGATACTATGGCTACACCTTC

clone size: NA
D gene: NA
J gene: TRBJ1-1
V gene: TRBV10-3
CDR3 protein: CAISESLDNTEAFF
CDR3 DNA: TGTGCCATCAGTGAATCGTTAGATAACACTGAAGCTTTCTTT

clone size: once
D gene: NA
J gene: TRBJ1-3
V gene: TRBV24-1
CDR3 protein: CATSDIDTIYF
CDR3 DNA: TGTGCCACCAGTGATATAGACACCATATATTTT

clone size: few
D gene: TRBD1
J gene: TRBJ1-4
V gene: TRBV29-1
CDR3 protein: CSVRQGANFEKLFF
CDR3 DNA: TGCAGCGTAAGACAGGGGGCAAACTTCGAAAAACTGTTTTTT

clone size: NA
D gene: TRBD2
J gene: TRBJ2-2
V gene: TRBV7-8
CDR3 protein: CASSSSGATGELFF
CDR3 DNA: TGTGCCAGCAGCTCTAGCGGGGCTACCGGGGAGCTGTTTTTT

clone size: NA
D gene: TRBD1
J gene: TRBJ2-7
V gene: TRBV28
CDR3 protein: CASRRQGFGYEQYF
CDR3 DNA: TGTGCCAGCAGGAGACAGGGGTTTGGCTACGAGCAGTACTTC

clone size: NA
D gene: NA
J gene: TRBJ2-2
V gene: TRBV11-2
CDR3 protein: CASSFQNTGELFF
CDR3 DNA: TGTGCCAGCAGCTTCCAAAACACCGGGGAGCTGTTTTTT

clone size: once
D gene: TRBD2
J gene: TRBJ2-3
V gene: TRBV9
CDR3 protein: CASKLAGEDTQYF
CDR3 DNA: TGTGCCAGCAAACTAGCGGGAGAAGATACGCAGTATTTT

clone size: NA
D gene: TRBD2
J gene: TRBJ2-3
V gene: TRBV5-6
CDR3 protein: CASSKTSVSTDTQYF
CDR3 DNA: TGTGCCAGCAGCAAGACTAGCGTGAGCACAGATACGCAGTATTTT

clone size: NA
D gene: NA
J gene: TRBJ2-3
V gene: TRBV3-1/TRBV3-2
CDR3 protein: CASSQGQSTDTQYF
CDR3 DNA: TGTGCCAGCAGCCAAGGGCAGAGCACAGATACGCAGTATTTT

clone size: NA
D gene: TRBD2
J gene: TRBJ2-3
V gene: TRBV6-2/TRBV6-3
CDR3 protein: CASSWWGLAGDGDTQYF
CDR3 DNA: TGTGCCAGCAGTTGGTGGGGACTAGCGGGAGATGGAGATACGCAGTATTTT

clone size: NA
D gene: NA
J gene: TRBJ1-2
V gene: TRBV30
CDR3 protein: CAWSLRGGLLIYGYTF
CDR3 DNA: TGTGCCTGGAGTCTCCGCGGGGGCCTCCTTATTTATGGCTACACCTTC

clone size: NA
D gene: TRBD2
J gene: TRBJ2-7
V gene: TRBV11-2
CDR3 protein: CASSLVWRGTYEQYF
CDR3 DNA: TGTGCCAGCAGCTTAGTCTGGCGGGGGACCTACGAGCAGTACTTC

clone size: few
D gene: NA
J gene: TRBJ1-2
V gene: TRBV7-2
CDR3 protein: CASNAINYGYTF
CDR3 DNA: TGTGCCAGCAACGCGATTAACTATGGCTACACCTTC

clone size: NA
D gene: NA
J gene: TRBJ1-1
V gene: TRBV11-3
CDR3 protein: CASSQGGSNTEAFF
CDR3 DNA: TGTGCCAGCAGCCAAGGGGGATCGAACACTGAAGCTTTCTTT

clone size: few
D gene: TRBD1
J gene: TRBJ1-2
V gene: TRBV7-9
CDR3 protein: CASSLGDRATYGYTF
CDR3 DNA: TGTGCCAGCAGCTTAGGTGACAGGGCTACCTATGGCTACACCTTC